This record covers a single T cell receptor beta chain. The CDR3 contains 14 residues. Trimming stripped 8 bases from V and 2 bases from J, with 13 bases between. In germline, CDR1 is LNHDA, CDR2 SQIVND (reference sequence). The sample belongs to a study of shared T cell receptors in the human thymus. The assay was immunoSEQ multiplex PCR, and TCRdb's table has in-frame clones only and misses some. The sample holds hundreds of thousands of clones, 95% seen once. The clonotype comes from a human donor. The sample consisted of thymocytes. The rearrangement links TRBV19 to TRBJ1-5; D unresolved. The CDR3 nucleotides are TGTGCCAGTCGCATTATGGCGGGCAATCAGCCCCAGCATTTT. It encodes CASRIMAGNQPQHF.